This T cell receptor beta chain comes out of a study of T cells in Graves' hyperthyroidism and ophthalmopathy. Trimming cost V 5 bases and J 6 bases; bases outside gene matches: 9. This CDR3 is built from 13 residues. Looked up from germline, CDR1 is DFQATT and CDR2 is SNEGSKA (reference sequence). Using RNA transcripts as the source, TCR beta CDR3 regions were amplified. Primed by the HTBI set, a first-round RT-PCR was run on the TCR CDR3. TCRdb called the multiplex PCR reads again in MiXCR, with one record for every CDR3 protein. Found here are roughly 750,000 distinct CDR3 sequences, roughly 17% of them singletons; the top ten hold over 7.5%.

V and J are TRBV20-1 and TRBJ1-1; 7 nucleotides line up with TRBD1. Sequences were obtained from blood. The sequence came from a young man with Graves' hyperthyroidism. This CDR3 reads CSAARGVGSEAFF. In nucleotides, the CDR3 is TGCAGTGCTGCCAGGGGGGTTGGCTCTGAAGCTTTCTTT.